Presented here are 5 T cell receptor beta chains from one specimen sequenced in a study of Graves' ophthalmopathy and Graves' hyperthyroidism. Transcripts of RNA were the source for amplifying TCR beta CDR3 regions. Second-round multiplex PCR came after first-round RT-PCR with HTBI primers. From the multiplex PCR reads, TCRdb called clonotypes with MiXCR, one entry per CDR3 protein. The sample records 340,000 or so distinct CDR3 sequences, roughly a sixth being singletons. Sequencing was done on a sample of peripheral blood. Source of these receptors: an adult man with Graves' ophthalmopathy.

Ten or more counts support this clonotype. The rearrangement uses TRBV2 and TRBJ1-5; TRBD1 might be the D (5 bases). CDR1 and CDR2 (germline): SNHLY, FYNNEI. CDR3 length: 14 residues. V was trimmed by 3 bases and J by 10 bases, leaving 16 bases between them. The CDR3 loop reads CASSDSGARTPQHF. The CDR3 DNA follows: TGTGCCAGCAGTGACTCCGGGGCCCGGACACCCCAGCATTTT.

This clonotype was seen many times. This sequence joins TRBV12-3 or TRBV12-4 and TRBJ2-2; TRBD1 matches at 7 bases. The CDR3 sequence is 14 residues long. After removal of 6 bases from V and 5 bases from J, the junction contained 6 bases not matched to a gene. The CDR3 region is CASRMGQTTGELFF. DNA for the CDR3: TGTGCCAGCAGAATGGGACAGACTACCGGGGAGCTGTTTTTT.

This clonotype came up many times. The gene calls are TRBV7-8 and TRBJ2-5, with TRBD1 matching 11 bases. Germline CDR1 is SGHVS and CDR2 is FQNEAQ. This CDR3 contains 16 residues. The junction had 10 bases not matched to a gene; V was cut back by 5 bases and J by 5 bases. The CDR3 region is CASSPGGTGGVETQYF. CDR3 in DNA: TGTGCCAGCAGCCCCGGCGGGACAGGGGGTGTCGAGACCCAGTACTTC.

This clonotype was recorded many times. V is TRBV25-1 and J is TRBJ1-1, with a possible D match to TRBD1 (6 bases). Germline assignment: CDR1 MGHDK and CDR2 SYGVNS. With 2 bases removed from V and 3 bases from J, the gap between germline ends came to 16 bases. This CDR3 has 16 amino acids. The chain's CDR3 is CASSEGLGASDTEAFF. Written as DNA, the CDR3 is TGTGCCAGCAGTGAAGGTCTGGGGGCCTCGGACACTGAAGCTTTCTTT.

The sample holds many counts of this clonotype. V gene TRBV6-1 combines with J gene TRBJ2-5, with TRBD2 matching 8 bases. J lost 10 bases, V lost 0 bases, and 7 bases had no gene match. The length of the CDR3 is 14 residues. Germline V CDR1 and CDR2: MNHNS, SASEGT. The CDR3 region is CASSEAAGGIIQYF. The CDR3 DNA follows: TGTGCCAGCAGTGAAGCGGCGGGGGGCATAATCCAGTACTTC.